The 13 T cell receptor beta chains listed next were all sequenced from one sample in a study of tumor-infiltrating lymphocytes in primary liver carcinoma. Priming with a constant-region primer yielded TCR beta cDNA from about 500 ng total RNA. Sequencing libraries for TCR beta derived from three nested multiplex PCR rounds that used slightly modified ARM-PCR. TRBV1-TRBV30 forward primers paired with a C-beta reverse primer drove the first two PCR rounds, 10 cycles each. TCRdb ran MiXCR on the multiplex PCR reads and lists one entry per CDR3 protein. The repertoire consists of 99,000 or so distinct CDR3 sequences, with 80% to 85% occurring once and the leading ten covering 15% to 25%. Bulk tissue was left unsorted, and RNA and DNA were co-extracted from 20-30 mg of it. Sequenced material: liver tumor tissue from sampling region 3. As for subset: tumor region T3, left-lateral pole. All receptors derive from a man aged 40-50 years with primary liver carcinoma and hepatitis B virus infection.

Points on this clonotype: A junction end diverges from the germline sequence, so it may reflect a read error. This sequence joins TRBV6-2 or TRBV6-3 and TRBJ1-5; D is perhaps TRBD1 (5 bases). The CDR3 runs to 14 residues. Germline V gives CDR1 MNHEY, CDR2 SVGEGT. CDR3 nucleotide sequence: TGTGCCAGCAGCCCGGTGAAAGGGGATCAGCCCCGGCATTTT. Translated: CASSPVKGDQPRHF.

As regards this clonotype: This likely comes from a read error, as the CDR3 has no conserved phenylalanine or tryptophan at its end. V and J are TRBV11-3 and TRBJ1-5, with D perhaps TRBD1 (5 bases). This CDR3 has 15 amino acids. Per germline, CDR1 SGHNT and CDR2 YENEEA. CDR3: CDSSLDLGVARPQHY. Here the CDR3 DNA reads TGTGACAGCAGCTTAGATCTGGGGGTGGCTCGGCCCCAGCATTAT.

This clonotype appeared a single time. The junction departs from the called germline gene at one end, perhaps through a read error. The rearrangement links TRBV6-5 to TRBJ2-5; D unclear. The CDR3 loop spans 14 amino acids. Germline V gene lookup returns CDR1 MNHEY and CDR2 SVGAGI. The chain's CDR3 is CTSSYGTPLETQYF. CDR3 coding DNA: TGTACCAGCAGTTACGGCACCCCACTAGAGACCCAGTACTTC.

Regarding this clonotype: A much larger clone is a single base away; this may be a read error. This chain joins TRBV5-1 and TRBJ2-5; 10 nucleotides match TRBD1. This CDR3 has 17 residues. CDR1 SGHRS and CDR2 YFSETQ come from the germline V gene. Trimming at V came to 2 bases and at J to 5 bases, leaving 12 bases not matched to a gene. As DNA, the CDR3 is TGCGCCAGCAGCTTTTCTCTACAAGTGACAGGGGGCGAGACCCAGTACTTC. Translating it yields CASSFSLQVTGGETQYF.

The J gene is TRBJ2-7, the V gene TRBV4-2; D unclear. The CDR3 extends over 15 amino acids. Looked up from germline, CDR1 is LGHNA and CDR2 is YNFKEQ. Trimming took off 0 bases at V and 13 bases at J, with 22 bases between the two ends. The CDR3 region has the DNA TGTGCCAGCAGCCAAGATCGGACGGTAAGCTACGGGCAATACTTC. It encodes CASSQDRTVSYGQYF.

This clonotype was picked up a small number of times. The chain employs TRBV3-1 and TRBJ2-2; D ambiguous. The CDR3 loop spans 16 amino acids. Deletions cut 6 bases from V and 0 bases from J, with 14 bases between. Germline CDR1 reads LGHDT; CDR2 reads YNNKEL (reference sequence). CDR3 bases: TGTGCCAGCAGTCAGCCTCGACCTTCGAACACCGGGGAGCTGTTTTTT. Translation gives CASSQPRPSNTGELFF.

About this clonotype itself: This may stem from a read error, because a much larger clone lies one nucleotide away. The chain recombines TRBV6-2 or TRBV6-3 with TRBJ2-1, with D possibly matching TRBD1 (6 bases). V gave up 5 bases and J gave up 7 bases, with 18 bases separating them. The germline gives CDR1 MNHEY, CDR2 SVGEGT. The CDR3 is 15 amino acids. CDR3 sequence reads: CASSNRNNRDNEQFF. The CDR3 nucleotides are TGTGCCAGCAGTAACAGGAACAACAGGGATAATGAGCAGTTCTTC.

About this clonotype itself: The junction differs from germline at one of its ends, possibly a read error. CDR3 protein: CASSRGGTASSYERYF. CDR3 nucleotides: TGCGCCAGCAGCCGCGGAGGAACAGCTAGCTCCTACGAGCGGTACTTC. V and J are TRBV4-1 and TRBJ2-7, with D perhaps TRBD2 (5 bases). Germline values: CDR1 MGHRA, CDR2 YSYEKL. The CDR3 covers 16 residues.

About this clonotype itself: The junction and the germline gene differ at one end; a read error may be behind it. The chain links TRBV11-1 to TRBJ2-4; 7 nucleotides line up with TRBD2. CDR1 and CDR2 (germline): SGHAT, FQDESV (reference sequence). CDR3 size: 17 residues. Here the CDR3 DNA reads TGTGTCAGCAGCTTTCCCGGGGCTAGCGGAACCAAAAACATTGAGTACTTC. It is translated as CVSSFPGASGTKNIEYF.

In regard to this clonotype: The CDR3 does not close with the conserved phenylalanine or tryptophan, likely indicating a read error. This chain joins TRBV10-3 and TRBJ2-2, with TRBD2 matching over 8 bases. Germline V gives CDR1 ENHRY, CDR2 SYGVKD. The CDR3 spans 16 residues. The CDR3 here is CAISVLREANTVELFY. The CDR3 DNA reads TGTGCCATCAGTGTATTGCGGGAGGCGAACACCGTGGAGCTGTTTTAT.

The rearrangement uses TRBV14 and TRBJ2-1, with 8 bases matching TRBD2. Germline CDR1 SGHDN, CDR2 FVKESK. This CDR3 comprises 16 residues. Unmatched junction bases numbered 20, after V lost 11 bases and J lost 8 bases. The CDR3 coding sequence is TGTGCCTGCAATGCCGTAGCGGGATGGGTAAACGATGAGCAGTTCTTC. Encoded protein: CACNAVAGWVNDEQFF.

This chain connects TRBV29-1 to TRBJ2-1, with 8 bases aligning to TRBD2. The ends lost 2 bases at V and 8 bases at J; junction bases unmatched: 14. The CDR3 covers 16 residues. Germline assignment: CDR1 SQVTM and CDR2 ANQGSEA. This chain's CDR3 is CSVEFGGGRLTDEQFF. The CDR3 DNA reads TGCAGCGTTGAATTCGGGGGCGGGAGGTTAACCGATGAGCAGTTCTTC.

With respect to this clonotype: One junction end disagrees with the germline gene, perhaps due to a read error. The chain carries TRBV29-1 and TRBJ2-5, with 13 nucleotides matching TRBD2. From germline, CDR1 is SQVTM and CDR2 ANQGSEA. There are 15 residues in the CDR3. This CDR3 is CGVRTSGSRAETHYF. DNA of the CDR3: TGCGGCGTTCGGACTAGCGGGAGTAGGGCAGAGACCCATTACTTC.